Listed below are T cell receptor beta chains from one sample, sequenced in a study of blood T cell repertoires in COVID-19. Libraries were prepared by immunoSEQ multiplex PCR; TCRdb keeps only in-frame clonotypes and omits some of them. The sample has 7,300 or so clones; around 90% are singletons. Material: peripheral blood. The receptors were gathered from a woman aged 50 to 60 with active or convalescent COVID-19. CDR3s include the opening cysteine and the closing phenylalanine or tryptophan. D genes are given only for firm matches. Some rows mark clone size as missing; the rest say once, few, many or name a class of expanded clone.

. TRBJ2-3 . TRBV19 CASSILADTDTQYF TGTGCCAGTAGTATTCTGGCTGACACAGATACGCAGTATTTT
. TRBJ1-2 . TRBV19 CASSITNHRGGYTF TGTGCCAGTAGTATTACAAACCATCGCGGTGGCTACACCTTC
. TRBJ1-5 . TRBV18 CASSPSLSRAGQPQHF TGTGCCAGCTCACCAAGTCTTAGCAGGGCCGGTCAGCCCCAGCATTTT
. TRBJ2-3 . TRBV7-6 CASSLEGVPTDTQYF TGTGCCAGCAGCTTAGAGGGGGTTCCCACAGATACGCAGTATTTT
. TRBJ1-2 . TRBV6-2/TRBV6-3 CASSYLGRGQNYGYTF TGTGCCAGCAGTTATCTCGGCCGCGGACAGAACTATGGCTACACCTTC
. TRBJ1-1 . TRBV7-8 CASSPSSGLKAFF TGTGCCAGCAGCCCCTCATCCGGACTGAAAGCTTTCTTT
. TRBJ1-1 . TRBV5-6 CASRRGVEAPEAFF TGTGCCAGCAGACGGGGGGTCGAGGCCCCTGAAGCTTTCTTT
few TRBJ1-2 . TRBV9 CASSGNLIAYGYTF TGTGCCAGCAGCGGCAACTTAATTGCCTATGGCTACACCTTC
. TRBJ2-5 TRBD1 TRBV19 CASSPTGSNLETQYF TGTGCCAGTAGCCCGACAGGGTCTAATCTAGAGACCCAGTACTTC
. TRBJ1-4 TRBD1 TRBV7-6 CASSERTGLSEKLFF TGTGCCAGCAGCGAGCGGACAGGCCTGAGCGAAAAACTGTTTTTT
. TRBJ2-7 . TRBV9 CASSVRLGGYEQYF TGTGCCAGCAGCGTCCGGCTAGGGGGATACGAGCAGTACTTC
. TRBJ2-1 TRBD2 TRBV30 CAWSLGGGALDEQFF TGTGCCTGGAGTCTAGGCGGGGGGGCCCTTGATGAGCAGTTCTTC
. TRBJ1-3 TRBD1 TRBV3-1/TRBV3-2 CASSQGQGVSGNTIYF TGTGCCAGCAGCCAGGGACAGGGGGTATCTGGAAACACCATATATTTT
. TRBJ2-3 TRBD2 TRBV5-6 CASSTISGSTDTQYF TGTGCCAGCAGTACGATTAGCGGGAGCACAGATACGCAGTATTTT
. TRBJ2-5 . TRBV7-2 CASSLREGETQYF TGTGCCAGCAGCTTAAGAGAGGGAGAGACCCAGTACTTC
. TRBJ1-6 TRBD1 TRBV9 CASSAGQGYPYNSPLHF TGTGCCAGCAGCGCGGGACAGGGTTATCCCTATAATTCACCCCTCCACTTT
. TRBJ1-2 . TRBV28 CASSFVQGFGYTF TGTGCCAGCAGTTTTGTTCAGGGGTTTGGCTACACCTTC
. TRBJ2-3 TRBD2 TRBV4-1 CASSSRLAGATDTQYF TGCGCCAGCAGCTCCCGACTAGCGGGGGCCACAGATACGCAGTATTTT
. TRBJ1-4 TRBD1 TRBV10-1 CASSSAGTGEEKLFF TGCGCCAGCAGTTCTGCCGGGACAGGGGAGGAAAAACTGTTTTTT
. TRBJ2-1 TRBD2 TRBV11-3 CASSFKTSGQGSYNEQFF TGTGCCAGCAGCTTCAAAACTAGCGGACAAGGCTCCTACAATGAGCAGTTCTTC
. TRBJ1-2 . TRBV4-1 CASSITSGQPYGYTF TGCGCCAGCAGTATAACCTCCGGACAGCCCTATGGCTACACCTTC
. TRBJ1-1 . TRBV5-4 CASSRLGVTEAFF TGTGCCAGCAGCCGCTTAGGGGTCACTGAAGCTTTCTTT
. TRBJ1-6 . TRBV2 CASSNGQGNSPLHF TGTGCCAGCAGTAATGGGCAGGGTAATTCACCCCTCCACTTT
. TRBJ1-1 TRBD1 TRBV27 CASSKRGGFDEAFF TGTGCCAGCAGTAAAAGAGGGGGCTTCGATGAAGCTTTCTTT
. TRBJ1-4 . TRBV4-2 CASSQVTATNEKLFF TGTGCCAGCAGCCAAGTTACAGCAACTAATGAAAAACTGTTTTTT
. TRBJ2-3 . TRBV5-6 CASSLDIDTQYF TGTGCCAGCAGCTTGGATATAGATACGCAGTATTTT
. TRBJ2-5 . TRBV4-3 CASSQDRAETQYF TGCGCCAGCAGCCAAGACAGGGCGGAGACCCAGTACTTC
once TRBJ2-1 . TRBV10-3 CAISEPPGYWQFF TGTGCCATCAGTGAGCCGCCCGGTTATTGGCAGTTCTTC
few TRBJ2-1 TRBD2 TRBV7-3 CASSQTSGVFNEQFF TGTGCCAGCAGCCAGACTAGCGGGGTATTCAATGAGCAGTTCTTC
. TRBJ2-3 . TRBV7-2 CASSLSPEEAQYF TGTGCCAGCAGCTTATCACCCGAGGAGGCGCAGTATTTT
. TRBJ2-3 TRBD2 TRBV3-1/TRBV3-2 CASPSGDTDTQYF TGTGCCAGCCCTAGCGGGGACACAGATACGCAGTATTTT
. TRBJ1-1 . TRBV12-3/TRBV12-4 CARKSSEAFF TGTGCCAGAAAGAGTTCTGAAGCTTTCTTT
. TRBJ2-3 TRBD2 TRBV27 CASSITSGGFLDTQYF TGTGCCAGCAGTATTACTAGCGGGGGGTTTTTAGATACGCAGTATTTT
. TRBJ2-3 TRBD2 TRBV12-5 CASGHSGSTDTQYF TGTGCTAGTGGTCATAGCGGGAGCACAGATACGCAGTATTTT
. TRBJ1-4 TRBD1 TRBV2 CASSISRTGGSEKLFF TGTGCCAGCAGTATCTCTCGGACAGGGGGGAGTGAAAAACTGTTTTTT
. TRBJ2-3 . TRBV5-1 CASSPGAITDTQYF TGCGCCAGCAGCCCAGGGGCAATCACAGATACGCAGTATTTT
once TRBJ2-7 . TRBV2 CASSDIGDYEQYF TGTGCCAGCAGTGACATCGGGGACTACGAGCAGTACTTC
. TRBJ2-7 . TRBV5-8 CASSLAADQRQYF TGTGCCAGCAGCTTGGCGGCTGATCAGCGTCAGTACTTC
. TRBJ1-2 . TRBV18 CASSPPLEEGYTF TGTGCCAGCTCACCTCCCCTTGAGGAGGGCTACACCTTC
. TRBJ1-1 . TRBV18 CASSPQGYTEAFF TGTGCCAGCTCTCCCCAGGGGTACACTGAAGCTTTCTTT
. TRBJ2-7 TRBD2 TRBV7-2 CASSSFVGGPNEQYF TGTGCCAGCAGCTCTTTCGTGGGAGGGCCCAACGAGCAGTACTTC
. TRBJ2-1 . TRBV6-5 CASSYSKYPPGEQFF TGTGCCAGCAGTTACTCGAAGTATCCCCCCGGTGAGCAGTTCTTC
. TRBJ2-7 . TRBV19 CASSLRQVRTRYEQYF TGTGCCAGTAGTCTTAGACAGGTGAGGACCCGCTACGAGCAGTACTTC
. TRBJ1-1 . TRBV6-5 CASITEGSHEAFF TGTGCCAGCATCACAGAAGGCAGCCATGAAGCTTTCTTT
. TRBJ1-4 TRBD1 TRBV27 CASSYTGATNEKLFF TGTGCCAGCAGTTATACAGGGGCAACTAATGAAAAACTGTTTTTT
once TRBJ2-5 . TRBV12-3/TRBV12-4 CASSPRWKGDQYF TGTGCCAGCAGCCCCCGATGGAAGGGGGACCAGTACTTC
. TRBJ1-5 . TRBV16 CASSQSGRGERPQHF TGTGCCAGCAGCCAATCGGGGCGGGGTGAGCGGCCCCAGCATTTT
. TRBJ1-1 . TRBV27 CASRRETEAFF TGTGCCAGCAGGAGGGAGACTGAAGCTTTCTTT
. TRBJ1-5 . TRBV29-1 CSVGDGVLGNQPQHF TGCAGCGTTGGTGACGGGGTTCTGGGCAATCAGCCCCAGCATTTT
. TRBJ2-5 . TRBV18 CASSPGQIQETQYF TGTGCCAGCTCACCCGGACAGATTCAAGAGACCCAGTACTTC
. TRBJ2-1 . TRBV18 CASSPHPLGGGGTSGYNEQFF TGTGCCAGCTCACCTCACCCCTTGGGTGGGGGCGGTACTAGTGGCTACAATGAGCAGTTCTTC
. TRBJ2-3 . TRBV9 CASSPGHPTDTQYF TGTGCCAGCAGCCCGGGACATCCCACAGATACGCAGTATTTT
. TRBJ1-2 TRBD1 TRBV14 CASSPSGGRGYTF TGTGCCAGCAGCCCCTCAGGGGGTCGAGGCTACACCTTC
. TRBJ2-7 . TRBV18 CASSLQVYEQYF TGTGCCAGCTCTCTTCAGGTCTACGAGCAGTACTTC
. TRBJ2-2 TRBD2 TRBV24-1 CATSEPSGHTGELFF TGTGCCACCAGTGAGCCTAGCGGACACACCGGGGAGCTGTTTTTT